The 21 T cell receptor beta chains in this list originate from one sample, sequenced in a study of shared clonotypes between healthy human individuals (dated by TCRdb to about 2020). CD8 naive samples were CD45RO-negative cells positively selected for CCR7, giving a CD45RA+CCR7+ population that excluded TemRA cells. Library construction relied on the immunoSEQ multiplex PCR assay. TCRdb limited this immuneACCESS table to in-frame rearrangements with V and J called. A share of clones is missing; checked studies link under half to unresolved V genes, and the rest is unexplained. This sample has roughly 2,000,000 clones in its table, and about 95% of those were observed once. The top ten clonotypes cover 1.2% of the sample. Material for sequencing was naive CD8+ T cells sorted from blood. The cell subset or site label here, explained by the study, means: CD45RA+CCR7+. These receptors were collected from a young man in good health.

The CDR3 nucleotides are TGTGCCAGCAGTGCCCCCCACTCCAGGGCTGAAGCTTTCTTT. Protein sequence: CASSAPHSRAEAFF. This rearrangement joins TRBV6-1 to TRBJ1-1; maybe TRBD1 (5 bases). This CDR3 contains 14 residues. Trimming pared 4 bases from V and 6 bases from J, leaving 15 bases between. Germline assignment: CDR1 MNHNS and CDR2 SASEGT.

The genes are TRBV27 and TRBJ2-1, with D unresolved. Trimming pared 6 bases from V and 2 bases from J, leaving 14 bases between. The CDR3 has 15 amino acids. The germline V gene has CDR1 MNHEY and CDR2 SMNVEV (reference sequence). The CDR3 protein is CASSETSSPYNEQFF. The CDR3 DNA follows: TGTGCCAGCAGCGAGACATCTTCACCCTACAATGAGCAGTTCTTC.

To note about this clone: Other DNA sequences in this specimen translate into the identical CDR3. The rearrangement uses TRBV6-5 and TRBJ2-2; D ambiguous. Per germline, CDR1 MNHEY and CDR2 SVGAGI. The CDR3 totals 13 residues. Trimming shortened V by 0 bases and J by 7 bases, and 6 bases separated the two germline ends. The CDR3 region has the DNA TGTGCCAGCAGTTACTCTCTTGGCGGGGAGCTGTTTTTT. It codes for CASSYSLGGELFF.

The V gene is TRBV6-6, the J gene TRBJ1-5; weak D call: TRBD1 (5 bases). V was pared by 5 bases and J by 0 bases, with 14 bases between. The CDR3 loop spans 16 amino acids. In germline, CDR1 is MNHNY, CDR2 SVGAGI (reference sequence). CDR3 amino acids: CASSGRGTVSNQPQHF. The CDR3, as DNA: TGTGCCAGCAGTGGCCGGGGGACGGTTAGCAATCAGCCCCAGCATTTT.

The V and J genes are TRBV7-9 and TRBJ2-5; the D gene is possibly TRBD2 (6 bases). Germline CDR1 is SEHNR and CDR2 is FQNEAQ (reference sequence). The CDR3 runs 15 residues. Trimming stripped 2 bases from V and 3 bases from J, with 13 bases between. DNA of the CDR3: TGTGCCAGCAGCTTAAAGTTTAGCGGAAAAGAGACCCAGTACTTC. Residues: CASSLKFSGKETQYF. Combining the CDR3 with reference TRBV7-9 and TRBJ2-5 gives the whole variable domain DTGVSQNPRHKITKRGQNVTFRCDPISEHNRLYWYRQTLGQGPEFLTYFQNEAQLEKSRLLSDRFSAERPKGSFSTLEIQRTEQGDSAMYLCASSLKFSGKETQYFGPGTRLLVL.

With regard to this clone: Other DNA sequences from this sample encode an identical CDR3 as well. CDR3 amino acids: CASSPLPGGTEAFF. CDR3 nucleotide sequence: TGTGCCAGCAGCCCTTTACCAGGGGGAACTGAAGCTTTCTTT. The V call is TRBV5-6, the J call TRBJ1-1, with 7 bases lining up with TRBD1. The CDR3 has 14 amino acids. Germline values: CDR1 SGHDT, CDR2 YYEEEE. Trimming took 4 bases from V and 5 from J; bases not matched to a gene: 8.

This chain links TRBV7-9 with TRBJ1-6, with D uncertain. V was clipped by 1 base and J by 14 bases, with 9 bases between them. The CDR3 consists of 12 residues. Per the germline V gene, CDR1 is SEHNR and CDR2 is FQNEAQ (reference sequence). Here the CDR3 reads CASSLGLGTLHF. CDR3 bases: TGTGCCAGCAGCTTAGGTCTGGGCACCCTCCACTTT.

The chain's CDR3 is CASSSWTSGGPSGGELFF. CDR3 nucleotide sequence: TGTGCCAGCAGCTCTTGGACTAGCGGGGGGCCCTCGGGCGGGGAGCTGTTTTTT. The chain joins TRBV11-2 to TRBJ2-2, with 14 bases lining up with TRBD2. This CDR3 contains 18 residues. The J segment lost 7 bases and the V segment lost 4 bases, leaving 11 bases of the junction unmatched. CDR1 is SGHAT and CDR2 is FQNNGV in the germline V gene. The variable domain in full, with the rest retrieved from reference TRBV11-2 and TRBJ2-2, is EAGVAQSPRYKIIEKRQSVAFWCNPISGHATLYWYQQILGQGPKLLIQFQNNGVVDDSQLPKDRFSAERLKGVDSTLKIQPAKLEDSAVYLCASSSWTSGGPSGGELFFGEGSRLTVL.

In DNA form, the CDR3 reads TGTGCCAGCAGCTTGGAGATGAGCACTGAAGCTTTCTTT. This codes for CASSLEMSTEAFF. This chain connects TRBV5-6 to TRBJ1-1, with D unresolved. CDR3 length: 13 residues. The germline V gene encodes CDR1 SGHDT and CDR2 YYEEEE. The germline V and J ends were trimmed by 0 bases and 4 bases, with 7 bases remaining between them.

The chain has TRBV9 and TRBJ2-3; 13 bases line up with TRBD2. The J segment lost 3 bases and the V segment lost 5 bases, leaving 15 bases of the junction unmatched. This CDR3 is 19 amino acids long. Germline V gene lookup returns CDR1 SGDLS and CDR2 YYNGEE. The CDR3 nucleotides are TGTGCCAGCAGTGAAAACGGACTAGCGGGAGCGGTGGAGACAGATACGCAGTATTTT. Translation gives CASSENGLAGAVETDTQYF.

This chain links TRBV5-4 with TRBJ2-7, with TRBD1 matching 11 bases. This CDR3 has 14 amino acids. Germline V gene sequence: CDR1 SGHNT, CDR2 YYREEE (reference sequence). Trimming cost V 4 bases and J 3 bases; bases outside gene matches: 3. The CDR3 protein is CASSRGTGGYEQYF. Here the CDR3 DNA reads TGTGCCAGCAGCCGGGGGACAGGGGGCTACGAGCAGTACTTC.

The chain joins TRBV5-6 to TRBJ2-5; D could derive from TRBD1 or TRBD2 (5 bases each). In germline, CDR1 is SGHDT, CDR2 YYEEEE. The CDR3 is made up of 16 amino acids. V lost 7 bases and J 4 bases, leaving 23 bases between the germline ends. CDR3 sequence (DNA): TGTGCCAGCCTAGCTTGGAGCCAGGGCGAGGGAGAGACCCAGTACTTC. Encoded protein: CASLAWSQGEGETQYF.

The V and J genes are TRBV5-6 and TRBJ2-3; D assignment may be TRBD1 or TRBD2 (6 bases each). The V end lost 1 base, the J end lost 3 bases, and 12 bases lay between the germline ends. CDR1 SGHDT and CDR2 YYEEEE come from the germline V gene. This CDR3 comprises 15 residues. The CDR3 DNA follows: TGTGCCAGCAGCTTGAAAGGGGGGCTTACAGATACGCAGTATTTT. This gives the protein CASSLKGGLTDTQYF.

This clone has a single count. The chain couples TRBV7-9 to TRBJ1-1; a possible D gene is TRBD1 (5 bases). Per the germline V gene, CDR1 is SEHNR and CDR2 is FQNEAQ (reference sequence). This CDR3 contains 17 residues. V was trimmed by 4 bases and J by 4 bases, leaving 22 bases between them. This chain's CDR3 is CASSSLRGVDRGTEAFF. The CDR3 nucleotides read TGTGCCAGCAGCTCCCTGCGGGGGGTGGATAGAGGCACTGAAGCTTTCTTT. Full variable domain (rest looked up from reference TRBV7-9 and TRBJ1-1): DTGVSQNPRHKITKRGQNVTFRCDPISEHNRLYWYRQTLGQGPEFLTYFQNEAQLEKSRLLSDRFSAERPKGSFSTLEIQRTEQGDSAMYLCASSSLRGVDRGTEAFFGQGTRLTVV.

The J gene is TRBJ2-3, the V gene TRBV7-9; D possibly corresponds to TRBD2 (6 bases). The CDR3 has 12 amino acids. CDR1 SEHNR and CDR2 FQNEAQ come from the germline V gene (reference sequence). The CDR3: CVGGGATDTQYF. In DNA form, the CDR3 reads TGTGTCGGCGGAGGGGCCACAGATACGCAGTATTTT.

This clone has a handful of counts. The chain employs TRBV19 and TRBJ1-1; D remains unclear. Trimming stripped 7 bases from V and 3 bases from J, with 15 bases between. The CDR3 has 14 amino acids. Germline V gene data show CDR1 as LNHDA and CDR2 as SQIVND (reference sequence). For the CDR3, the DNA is TGTGCCAGTACGCCAGGCCACTTATACACTGAAGCTTTCTTT. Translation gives CASTPGHLYTEAFF.

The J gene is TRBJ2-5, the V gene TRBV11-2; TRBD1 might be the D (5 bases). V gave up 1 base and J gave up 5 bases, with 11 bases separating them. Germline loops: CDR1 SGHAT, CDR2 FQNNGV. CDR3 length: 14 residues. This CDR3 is CASSLVAGLETQYF. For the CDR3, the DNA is TGTGCCAGCAGCTTAGTGGCAGGGTTGGAGACCCAGTACTTC. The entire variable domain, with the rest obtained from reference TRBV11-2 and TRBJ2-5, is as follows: EAGVAQSPRYKIIEKRQSVAFWCNPISGHATLYWYQQILGQGPKLLIQFQNNGVVDDSQLPKDRFSAERLKGVDSTLKIQPAKLEDSAVYLCASSLVAGLETQYFGPGTRLLVL.

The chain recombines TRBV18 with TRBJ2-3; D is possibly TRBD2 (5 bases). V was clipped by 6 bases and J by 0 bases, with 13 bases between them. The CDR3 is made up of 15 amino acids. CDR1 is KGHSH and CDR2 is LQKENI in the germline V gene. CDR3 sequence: CASSLERASTDTQYF. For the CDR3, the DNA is TGTGCCAGCTCCCTAGAGAGGGCGAGCACAGATACGCAGTATTTT.

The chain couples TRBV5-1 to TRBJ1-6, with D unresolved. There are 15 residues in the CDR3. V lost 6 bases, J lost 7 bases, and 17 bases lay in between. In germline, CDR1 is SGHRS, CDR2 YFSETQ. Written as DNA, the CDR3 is TGCGCCAGCAAGGAAGGTTTCAGCTCAAATTCACCCCTCCACTTT. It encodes CASKEGFSSNSPLHF.

The CDR3 loop reads CASHGQAIEAFF. The CDR3, as DNA: TGTGCCAGCCACGGACAAGCCATTGAAGCTTTCTTT. V usage is TRBV19 and J usage is TRBJ1-1; D might be TRBD1 (5 bases). V dropped 9 bases and J dropped 7 bases, with 15 bases sitting between them. This CDR3 has 12 residues. Germline V CDR1 and CDR2: LNHDA, SQIVND (reference sequence).

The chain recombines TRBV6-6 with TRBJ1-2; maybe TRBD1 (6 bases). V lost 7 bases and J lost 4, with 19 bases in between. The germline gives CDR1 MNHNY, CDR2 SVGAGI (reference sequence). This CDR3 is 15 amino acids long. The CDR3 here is CASTLPEGGGYGYTF. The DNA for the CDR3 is TGTGCCAGCACACTACCGGAGGGGGGGGGCTATGGCTACACCTTC.